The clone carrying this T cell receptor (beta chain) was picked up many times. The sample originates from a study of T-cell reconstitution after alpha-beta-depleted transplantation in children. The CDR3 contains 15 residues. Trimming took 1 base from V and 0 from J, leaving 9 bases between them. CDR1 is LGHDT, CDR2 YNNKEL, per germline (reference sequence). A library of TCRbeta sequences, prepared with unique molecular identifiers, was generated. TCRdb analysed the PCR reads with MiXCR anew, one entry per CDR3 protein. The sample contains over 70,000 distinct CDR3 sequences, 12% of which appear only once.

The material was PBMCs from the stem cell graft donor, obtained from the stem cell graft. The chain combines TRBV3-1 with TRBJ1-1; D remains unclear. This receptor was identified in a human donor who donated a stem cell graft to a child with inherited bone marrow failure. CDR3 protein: CASSQVVGMNTEAFF. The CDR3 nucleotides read TGTGCCAGCAGCCAAGTCGTGGGGATGAACACTGAAGCTTTCTTT.